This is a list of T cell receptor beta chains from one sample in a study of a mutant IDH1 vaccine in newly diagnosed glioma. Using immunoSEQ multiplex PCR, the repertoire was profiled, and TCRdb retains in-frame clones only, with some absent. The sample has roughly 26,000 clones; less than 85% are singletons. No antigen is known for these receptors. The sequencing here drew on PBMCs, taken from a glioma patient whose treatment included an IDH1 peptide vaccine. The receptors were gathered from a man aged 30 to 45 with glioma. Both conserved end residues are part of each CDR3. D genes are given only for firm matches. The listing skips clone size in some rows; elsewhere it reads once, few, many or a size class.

TGTGCCAGCAGCCGATCGGGAGGGATCATTGGTGAGCAGTTCTTC | CASSRSGGIIGEQFF | TRBJ2-1 | TRBD2 | TRBV14 | -
TGTGCCAGTTCAAAACAGGGTCTAGGCGAGCAGTACTTC | CASSKQGLGEQYF | TRBJ2-7 | - | TRBV21-1 | few
TGTGCCAGCAGTTTATGGGCGAAAGAGACCCAGTACTTC | CASSLWAKETQYF | TRBJ2-5 | - | TRBV27 | once
TGTGCCAGCAGCCGGTATGGGGCTGAAGCTTTCTTT | CASSRYGAEAFF | TRBJ1-1 | - | TRBV27 | few
TGTGCCAGCAGTAGGGCGGGCTCAATGAACACTGAAGCTTTCTTT | CASSRAGSMNTEAFF | TRBJ1-1 | - | TRBV6-1 | -
TGTGCCAGCAGCGTCGCAATTGGAGTTAGCAATCAGCCCCAGCATTTT | CASSVAIGVSNQPQHF | TRBJ1-5 | - | TRBV5-8 | -
TGTGCCAGCAGCTTAGTACAGGGGGGAGAGACCCAGTACTTC | CASSLVQGGETQYF | TRBJ2-5 | TRBD1 | TRBV7-2 | -
TGCGCCAGCAGCTTGACTGGCAGGGGCGACGAGCAGTACTTC | CASSLTGRGDEQYF | TRBJ2-7 | - | TRBV5-1 | once
TGCGCCAGCAGCTCTAACAGGGTTGGGGAGACCCAGTACTTC | CASSSNRVGETQYF | TRBJ2-5 | - | TRBV5-1 | -
TGCAGCGTTGAAGAAACCCCTAACTATGGCTACACCTTC | CSVEETPNYGYTF | TRBJ1-2 | - | TRBV29-1 | -
TGTGCCATCAGAGCCCCGGGACAGGGAGCGAATGAGCAGTTCTTC | CAIRAPGQGANEQFF | TRBJ2-1 | TRBD1 | TRBV10-3 | -
TGCGCCAGCAGCCAAGGTGAGTGGACTGAAGCTTTCTTT | CASSQGEWTEAFF | TRBJ1-1 | - | TRBV4-3 | few
TGTGCCAGCAGTCTGACAGGATGGGGTATTCAGCCCCAGCATTTT | CASSLTGWGIQPQHF | TRBJ1-5 | - | TRBV28 | -
TGTGCCAGCAGTGGAGGACAGGTCCCCACGGTAGAGACCCAGTACTTC | CASSGGQVPTVETQYF | TRBJ2-5 | TRBD1 | TRBV25-1 | -
TGTGCCTGGAGGGAGACAGGGGGCGTTGGTGGCTACACCTTC | CAWRETGGVGGYTF | TRBJ1-2 | TRBD1 | TRBV30 | -
TGTGCCAGCAGCTGGACAGGGGAAGAGACCCAGTACTTC | CASSWTGEETQYF | TRBJ2-5 | TRBD1 | TRBV2 | -
TGTGCCAGCAGCTTAGGGGCAGGTTTGATGAACACTGAAGCTTTCTTT | CASSLGAGLMNTEAFF | TRBJ1-1 | - | TRBV7-9 | -
TGTGCCAGCAGTGAAGCCGTTTGGGGAGAGGGTCACAATGAGCAGTTCTTC | CASSEAVWGEGHNEQFF | TRBJ2-1 | - | TRBV6-1 | once
TGTGCCAGCACCATGGACAGGGCGTCCGAAAAACTGTTTTTT | CASTMDRASEKLFF | TRBJ1-4 | TRBD1 | TRBV5-8 | few
TGTGCCTGGAGTGATGAGAGCGGGACCACAGATACGCAGTATTTT | CAWSDESGTTDTQYF | TRBJ2-3 | TRBD2 | TRBV30 | -
TGCGCCAGCAGGGGACAGGGAGTGAACACCGGGGAGCTGTTTTTT | CASRGQGVNTGELFF | TRBJ2-2 | TRBD1 | TRBV10-2 | -
TGTGCCAGCAGTTTGTCCCAGGTCTATGGCTACACCTTC | CASSLSQVYGYTF | TRBJ1-2 | - | TRBV28 | -
TGTGCCTGGAGTAACCACAGGGGGTCGGGAAACACCATATATTTT | CAWSNHRGSGNTIYF | TRBJ1-3 | TRBD1 | TRBV30 | -
TGTGCCAGTAGTAGATTCGCGGGGAGCTCCTACGAGCAGTACTTC | CASSRFAGSSYEQYF | TRBJ2-7 | - | TRBV19 | -
TGTGCCAGCAGTTACGGGCAGAATAGCAATCAGCCCCAGCATTTT | CASSYGQNSNQPQHF | TRBJ1-5 | - | TRBV6-5 | once
TGCGCCAGCAGCCAACGAACGGGGCAGGAGCTGAACACTGAAGCTTTCTTT | CASSQRTGQELNTEAFF | TRBJ1-1 | - | TRBV4-1 | few
TGTGCCAGCAGTGACCGGGACAACACTGAAGCTTTCTTT | CASSDRDNTEAFF | TRBJ1-1 | - | TRBV6-4 | -
TGTGCCAGCAGTTTCAGGGCTAGCACAGATACGCAGTATTTT | CASSFRASTDTQYF | TRBJ2-3 | - | TRBV27 | -
TGTGCCAGCAGCTTCCGTGGGGGGGCCTCAGATACGCAGTATTTT | CASSFRGGASDTQYF | TRBJ2-3 | - | TRBV7-9 | -
TGTGCCAGTGGAGGGGCCAATCAGCCCCAGCATTTT | CASGGANQPQHF | TRBJ1-5 | - | TRBV19 | -
TGCGCCAGCAGCTTGGCTGGGTGGGAGACCCAGTACTTC | CASSLAGWETQYF | TRBJ2-5 | - | TRBV5-1 | -
TGTGCCAGCAGCCGTATTATCAAGAAGGAGACCCAGTACTTC | CASSRIIKKETQYF | TRBJ2-5 | - | TRBV5-8 | -
TGCAGCGTGGCACAGGGAGAGGCAGATACGCAGTATTTT | CSVAQGEADTQYF | TRBJ2-3 | - | TRBV29-1 | few
TGTGCCAGCACTGACAGGGAATCCGGGGAGCTGTTTTTT | CASTDRESGELFF | TRBJ2-2 | TRBD1 | TRBV11-3 | -
TGTGCCAGCAGTTATAGTCTCGGGGGCTACGAGCAGTACTTC | CASSYSLGGYEQYF | TRBJ2-7 | - | TRBV2 | -
TGTGCCAGCAGTGAAGTAAGGGGTGGTCAGCCCCAGCATTTT | CASSEVRGGQPQHF | TRBJ1-5 | - | TRBV2 | -
TGCGCCAGCAGCCAAACGGCAGGGGGCAACTATGGCTACACCTTC | CASSQTAGGNYGYTF | TRBJ1-2 | TRBD1 | TRBV4-1 | once
TGTGCCAGCAGTTTATTGGCTAGCGCCTCCACAGATACGCAGTATTTT | CASSLLASASTDTQYF | TRBJ2-3 | - | TRBV27 | -
TGTGCCAGCCTCGGGACGGCCACCTACGAGCAGTACTTC | CASLGTATYEQYF | TRBJ2-7 | - | TRBV7-9 | -
TGTGCCAGCAGCGGCTTAGCGGGACGGCAGGTTGGTATTTACAATGAGCAGTTCTTC | CASSGLAGRQVGIYNEQFF | TRBJ2-1 | TRBD2 | TRBV9 | -
TGTGCCTGGAGTTCCCCGGGACAGGGATACTACGAGCAGTACTTC | CAWSSPGQGYYEQYF | TRBJ2-7 | TRBD1 | TRBV30 | -
TGTGCCATCAGAGGAAAAGGAGGTTACGAGCAGTACTTC | CAIRGKGGYEQYF | TRBJ2-7 | - | TRBV10-3 | -
TGTGCCAGCAGCCACATGGGAGGGGGACTCGAGGATACGCAGTATTTT | CASSHMGGGLEDTQYF | TRBJ2-3 | - | TRBV14 | -
TGTGCCAGCAGATCCCTGGTCACTGGCCTAGGGTCACCCCTCCACTTT | CASRSLVTGLGSPLHF | TRBJ1-6 | - | TRBV5-5 | few
TGTGCCAGTAGTATTTCCGGAGTCACCGGGGAGCTGTTTTTT | CASSISGVTGELFF | TRBJ2-2 | - | TRBV19 | -
TGTGCCAGCAGCTCTCTCTATGGCTACACCTTC | CASSSLYGYTF | TRBJ1-2 | - | TRBV28 | -
TGCGCCAGCAGATACAGTTGGGAAAACACCGGGGAGCTGTTTTTT | CASRYSWENTGELFF | TRBJ2-2 | - | TRBV5-1 | -
TGTGCCAGTAGTATAGACCAGGTGAACACTGAAGCTTTCTTT | CASSIDQVNTEAFF | TRBJ1-1 | - | TRBV19 | -
TGTGCCAGCTCTCTCACTCCGGGACAGGGAGAGACTGAAGCTTTCTTT | CASSLTPGQGETEAFF | TRBJ1-1 | TRBD1 | TRBV18 | few
TGTGCCAGCAGCTCTGCGGGAGATACGCAGTATTTT | CASSSAGDTQYF | TRBJ2-3 | - | TRBV7-9 | -
TGTGCCAGCCATCTCCTCCGCACTGAAGCTTTCTTT | CASHLLRTEAFF | TRBJ1-1 | - | TRBV6-1 | -
TGTGCCAGCAGCCTGGTCTCAGGGGGGACCGCAGATACGCAGTATTTT | CASSLVSGGTADTQYF | TRBJ2-3 | - | TRBV4-2 | -
TGTGCCAGCAGCCCAGGGGGTAGCGGGAGAGTTGGTGAGCAGTTCTTC | CASSPGGSGRVGEQFF | TRBJ2-1 | TRBD2 | TRBV11-3 | -